This T cell receptor beta chain originates from a study of HIV-infected patients and healthy controls. Whole-study findings and limits: HIV-infected patients shared fewer CDR3 sequences between individuals than healthy controls.

The CDR3 contains 17 residues. Germline CDR1 and CDR2: SGHTA and FQGNSA. The V gene lost 1 base and the J gene lost 7 bases, with 20 bases spanning the gap. The repertoire came from unfractionated whole blood and reflected all unsorted peripheral T cells. cDNA was made from about 480 ng RNA using alpha and beta constant primers. Using multiplexing indices, alpha and beta chain libraries were generated apart by chain-specific third strand synthesis. One primer pair amplified all rearrangements per chain; each cDNA got molecular barcodes. A 5' RACE adapter with a random hexamer and the SP2 primer site was joined to cDNA. Using its own MiXCR run on the 5' RACE reads, TCRdb lists one record per CDR3 protein. Found here are approximately 25,000 distinct CDR3 sequences, approximately 9% of them singletons; the top ten hold almost 4%. On this clonotype itself: Its cognate antigen is unknown.

The sequenced sample consisted of blood. The chain carries TRBV7-2 and TRBJ2-1, with D possibly being TRBD1 (5 bases). The receptor was derived from an adult in good health. The CDR3 bases are TGTGCCAGCAGCTTAGGCCGCAGGGCCCGACCCAGGAATGAGCAGTTCTTC. Encoded protein: CASSLGRRARPRNEQFF.